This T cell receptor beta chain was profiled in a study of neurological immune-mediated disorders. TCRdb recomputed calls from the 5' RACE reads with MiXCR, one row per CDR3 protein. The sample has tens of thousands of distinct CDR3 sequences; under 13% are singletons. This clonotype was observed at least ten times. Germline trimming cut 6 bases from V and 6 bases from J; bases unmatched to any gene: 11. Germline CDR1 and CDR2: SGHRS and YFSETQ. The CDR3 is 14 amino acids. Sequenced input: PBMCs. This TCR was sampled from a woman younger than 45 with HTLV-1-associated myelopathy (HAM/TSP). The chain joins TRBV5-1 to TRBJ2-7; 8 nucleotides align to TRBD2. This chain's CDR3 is CASKKFGGGREQYF. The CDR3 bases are TGCGCCAGCAAAAAATTCGGCGGGGGGCGCGAGCAGTACTTC.